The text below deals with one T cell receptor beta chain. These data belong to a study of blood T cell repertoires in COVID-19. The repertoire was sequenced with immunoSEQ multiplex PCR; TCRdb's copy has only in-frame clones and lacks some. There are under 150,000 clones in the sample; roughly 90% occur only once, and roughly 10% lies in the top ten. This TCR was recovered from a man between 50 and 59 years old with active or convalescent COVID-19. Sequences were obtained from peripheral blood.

The CDR3 protein is CASSHAPAPGTKSDTQYF. The DNA of the CDR3 is TGTGCCAGCAGCCACGCCCCCGCCCCCGGGACTAAATCAGATACGCAGTATTTT. V usage is TRBV21-1 and J usage is TRBJ2-3; whether TRBD2, the table's D call, matches the DNA was not checked. TRBV21-1 is annotated as a pseudogene. The length of the CDR3 is 18 residues.